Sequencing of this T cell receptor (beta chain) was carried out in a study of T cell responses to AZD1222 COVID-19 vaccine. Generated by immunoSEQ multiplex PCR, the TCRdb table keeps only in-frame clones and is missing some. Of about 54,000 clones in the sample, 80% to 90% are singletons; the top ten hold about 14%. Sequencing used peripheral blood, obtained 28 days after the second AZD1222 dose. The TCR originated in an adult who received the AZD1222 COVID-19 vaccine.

The CDR3 DNA follows: TGTGCCAGCAGACTTGACCGCTCCTATAATTCACCCCTCCACTTT. It is translated as CASRLDRSYNSPLHF. This chain joins TRBV5-4 and TRBJ1-6; D is undetermined. The CDR3 is made up of 15 amino acids. Trimming removed 5 bases from V and 0 bases from J, with 9 bases in between. Germline V gene data show CDR1 as SGHNT and CDR2 as YYREEE (reference sequence).